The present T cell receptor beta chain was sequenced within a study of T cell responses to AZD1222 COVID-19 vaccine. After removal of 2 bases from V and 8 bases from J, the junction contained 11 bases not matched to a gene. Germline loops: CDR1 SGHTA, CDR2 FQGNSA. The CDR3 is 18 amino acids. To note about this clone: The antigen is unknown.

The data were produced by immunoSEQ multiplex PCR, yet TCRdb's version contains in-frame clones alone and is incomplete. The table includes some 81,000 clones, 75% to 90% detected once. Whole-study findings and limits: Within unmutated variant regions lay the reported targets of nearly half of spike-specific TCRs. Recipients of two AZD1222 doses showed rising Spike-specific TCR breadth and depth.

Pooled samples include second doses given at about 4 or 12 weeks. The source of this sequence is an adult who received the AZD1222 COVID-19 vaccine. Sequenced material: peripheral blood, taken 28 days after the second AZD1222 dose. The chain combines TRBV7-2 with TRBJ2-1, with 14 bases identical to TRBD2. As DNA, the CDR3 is TGTGCCAGCAGCTTACGCCGCGGGACTAGCGGGAGTAGCGATGAGCAGTTCTTC. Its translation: CASSLRRGTSGSSDEQFF.